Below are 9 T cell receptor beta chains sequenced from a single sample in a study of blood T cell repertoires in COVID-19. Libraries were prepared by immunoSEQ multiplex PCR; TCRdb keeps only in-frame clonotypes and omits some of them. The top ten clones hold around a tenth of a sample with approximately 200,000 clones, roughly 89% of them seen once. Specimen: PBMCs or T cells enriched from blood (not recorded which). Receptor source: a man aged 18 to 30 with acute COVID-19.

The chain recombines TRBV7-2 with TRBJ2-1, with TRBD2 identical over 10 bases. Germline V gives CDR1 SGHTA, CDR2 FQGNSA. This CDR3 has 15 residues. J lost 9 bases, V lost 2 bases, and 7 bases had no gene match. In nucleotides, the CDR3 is TGTGCCAGCAGCTTACAAGCGGGAGGGGGAGGTGAGCAGTTCTTC. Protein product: CASSLQAGGGGEQFF.

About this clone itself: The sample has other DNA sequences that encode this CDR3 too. For the CDR3, the DNA is TGTGCCAGCAGTCCCCGGGGTGAGCAGTTCTTC. Amino acid sequence: CASSPRGEQFF. The chain has TRBV28 and TRBJ2-1; D may be TRBD2 (5 bases). This CDR3 has 11 amino acids. With 5 bases removed from V and 9 bases from J, the gap between germline ends came to 8 bases. CDR1 is MDHEN and CDR2 is SYDVKM in the germline V gene. Variable domain in full (rest from reference TRBV28 and TRBJ2-1): DVKVTQSSRYLVKRTGEKVFLECVQDMDHENMFWYRQDPGLGLRLIYFSYDVKMKEKGDIPEGYSVSREKKERFSLILESASTNQTSMYLCASSPRGEQFFGPGTRLTVL.

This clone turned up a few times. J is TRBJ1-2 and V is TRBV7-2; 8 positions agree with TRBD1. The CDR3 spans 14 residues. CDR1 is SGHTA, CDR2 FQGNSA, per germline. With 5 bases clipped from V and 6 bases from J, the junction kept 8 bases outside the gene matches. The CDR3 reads CASSARTGTDGYTF. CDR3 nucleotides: TGTGCCAGCAGCGCCCGGACAGGGACCGATGGCTACACCTTC.

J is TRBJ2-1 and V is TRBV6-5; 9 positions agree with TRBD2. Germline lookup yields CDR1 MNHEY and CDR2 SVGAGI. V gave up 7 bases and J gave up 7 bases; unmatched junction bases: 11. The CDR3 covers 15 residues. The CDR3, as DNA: TGTGCCAGCAAGATGGCGGGAGGGCCGGGAAATGAGCAGTTCTTC. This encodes CASKMAGGPGNEQFF.

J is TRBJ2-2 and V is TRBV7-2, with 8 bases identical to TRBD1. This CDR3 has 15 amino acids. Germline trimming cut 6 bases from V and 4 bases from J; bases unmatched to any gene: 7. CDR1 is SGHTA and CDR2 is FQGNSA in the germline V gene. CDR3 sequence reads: CASSSQGALTGELFF. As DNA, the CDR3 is TGTGCCAGCAGTTCTCAGGGGGCGCTCACCGGGGAGCTGTTTTTT.

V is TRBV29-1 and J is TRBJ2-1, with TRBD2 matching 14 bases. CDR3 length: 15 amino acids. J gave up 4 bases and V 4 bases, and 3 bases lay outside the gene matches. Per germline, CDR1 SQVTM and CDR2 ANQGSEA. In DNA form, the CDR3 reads TGCAGCGTTGCGGGGACTAGCGGGAGTTACAATGAGCAGTTCTTC. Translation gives CSVAGTSGSYNEQFF.

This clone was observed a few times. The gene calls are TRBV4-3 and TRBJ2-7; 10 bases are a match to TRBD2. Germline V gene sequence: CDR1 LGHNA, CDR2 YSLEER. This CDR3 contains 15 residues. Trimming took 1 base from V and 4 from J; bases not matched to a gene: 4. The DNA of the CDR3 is TGCGCCAGCAGCCAAGGGGCTAGCGGGAGTTACGAGCAGTACTTC. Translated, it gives CASSQGASGSYEQYF.

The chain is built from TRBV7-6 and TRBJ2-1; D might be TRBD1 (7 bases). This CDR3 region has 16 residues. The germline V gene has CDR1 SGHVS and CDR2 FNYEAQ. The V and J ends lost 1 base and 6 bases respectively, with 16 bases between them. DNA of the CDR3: TGTGCCAGCAGCTTAGAGGGGACAGAGGGGGGCAATGAGCAGTTCTTC. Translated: CASSLEGTEGGNEQFF.

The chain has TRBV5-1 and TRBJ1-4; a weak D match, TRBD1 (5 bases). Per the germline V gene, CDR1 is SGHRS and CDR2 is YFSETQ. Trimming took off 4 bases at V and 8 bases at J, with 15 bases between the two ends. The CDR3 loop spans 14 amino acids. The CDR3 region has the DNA TGCGCCAGCAGCGCGGGACGTCTGGGGGAAAAACTGTTTTTT. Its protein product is CASSAGRLGEKLFF. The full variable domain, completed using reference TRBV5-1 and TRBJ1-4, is KAGVTQTPRYLIKTRGQQVTLSCSPISGHRSVSWYQQTPGQGLQFLFEYFSETQRNKGNFPGRFSGRQFSNSRSEMNVSTLELGDSALYLCASSAGRLGEKLFFGSGTQLSVL.